This T cell receptor (beta chain) appears in the sequencing data of a study of patients and donors after allogeneic stem cell transplantation. Trimming cost V 5 bases and J 5 bases; bases outside gene matches: 18. From germline, CDR1 is SGHAT and CDR2 FQNNGV. The CDR3 contains 18 residues. MiXCR was run by TCRdb on the RT-PCR reads, yielding one entry per CDR3 protein. The data hold over 350,000 distinct CDR3 sequences, with 15% to 20% observed a single time. This sequence joins TRBV11-2 and TRBJ2-1, with TRBD2 matching 7 bases. Sequenced material: blood, either unsorted or a sorted T cell fraction (not recorded which). The TCR sequence derives from a human donor who was either an allogeneic HSCT recipient or a stem cell or donor lymphocyte infusion donor (not recorded which). It is not recorded whose cells these are; they may come from a transplant donor. CDR3 residues: CASSPWGGSLGFDNEQFF. CDR3 nucleotides: TGTGCCAGCAGCCCGTGGGGCGGGAGCTTGGGCTTTGACAATGAGCAGTTCTTC. Full variable domain (outside the CDR3, taken from reference TRBV11-2 and TRBJ2-1): EAGVAQSPRYKIIEKRQSVAFWCNPISGHATLYWYQQILGQGPKLLIQFQNNGVVDDSQLPKDRFSAERLKGVDSTLKIQPAKLEDSAVYLCASSPWGGSLGFDNEQFFGPGTRLTVL.